One and the same sample provided the 32 T cell receptor beta chains below, sequenced in a study of cytomegalovirus exposure and HLA in healthy donors. Amplification used 60 Vbeta primers and 13 Jbeta primers. The method was immunoSEQ multiplex PCR; TCRdb's version includes in-frame clones alone and lacks a portion of them. The data show 150,000 to 200,000 clones, around 87% seen once. Source material: PBMCs. The source of these receptors is a young woman in good health and CMV-seronegative.

Here the CDR3 reads CASSSSTSPNLYNEQFF. DNA of the CDR3: TGTGCCAGTAGTTCCTCGACTAGCCCAAACCTCTACAATGAGCAGTTCTTC. The chain links TRBV19 to TRBJ2-1; 7 nucleotides line up with TRBD2. Germline V gives CDR1 LNHDA, CDR2 SQIVND (reference sequence). This CDR3 is built from 17 residues. V was pared by 5 bases and J by 3 bases, with 13 bases of the junction left unmatched. Supplemented by reference TRBV19 and TRBJ2-1, the full variable domain reads DGGITQSPKYLFRKEGQNVTLSCEQNLNHDAMYWYRQDPGQGLRLIYYSQIVNDFQKGDIAEGYSVSREKKESFPLTVTSAQKNPTAFYLCASSSSTSPNLYNEQFFGPGTRLTVL.

The DNA for the CDR3 is TGTGCCAGCAGCCCCGATAGGACTAGCGGATTCACTAGCACAGATACGCAGTATTTT. Amino acid sequence: CASSPDRTSGFTSTDTQYF. The J gene is TRBJ2-3, the V gene TRBV7-8; 10 bases match TRBD2. The germline CDR1 and CDR2 sequences are SGHVS and FQNEAQ. The CDR3 sequence is 19 residues long. The J segment lost 0 bases and the V segment lost 5 bases, leaving 14 bases of the junction unmatched.

This clone was counted a few times. The chain links TRBV6-5 to TRBJ1-4; 7 bases agree with TRBD1. The CDR3 has 15 amino acids. Germline CDR1 and CDR2: MNHEY and SVGAGI. V trimming: 8 bases; J trimming: 8 bases; junction bases outside the gene matches: 14. The CDR3 region is CASRPGWQTGEKLFF. The CDR3, as DNA: TGTGCCAGCCGGCCTGGGTGGCAGACAGGGGAAAAACTGTTTTTT.

The chain joins TRBV11-3 to TRBJ2-7; a weak D match, TRBD1 (6 bases). Trimming removed 0 bases at V and 2 bases at J, with 20 bases between. The CDR3 runs 18 residues. Germline CDR1 SGHNT, CDR2 YENEEA. In DNA, the CDR3 is TGTGCCAGCAGCTTAGACCAGGGTCGCAGGGGAGTAGCCTACGAGCAGTACTTC. It yields the protein CASSLDQGRRGVAYEQYF. Full variable domain (rest looked up from reference TRBV11-3 and TRBJ2-7): EAGVVQSPRYKIIEKKQPVAFWCNPISGHNTLYWYLQNLGQGPELLIRYENEEAVDDSQLPKDRFSAERLKGVDSTLKIQPAELGDSAVYLCASSLDQGRRGVAYEQYFGPGTRLTVT.

The chain recombines TRBV5-6 with TRBJ2-7, with D unresolved. The ends were cut back, 4 bases at V and 6 bases at J, with 11 bases in the middle. In germline, CDR1 is SGHDT, CDR2 YYEEEE. The CDR3 has 12 amino acids. In DNA form, the CDR3 reads TGTGCCAGCAGCCTCGGAGTGGGCGAGCAGTACTTC. Protein sequence: CASSLGVGEQYF.

V gene TRBV28 combines with J gene TRBJ2-3; 9 bases are shared with TRBD1. The CDR3 covers 17 residues. Germline V gene lookup returns CDR1 MDHEN and CDR2 SYDVKM. V trimming: 3 bases; J trimming: 1 base; junction bases outside the gene matches: 8. The CDR3 DNA reads as TGTGCCAGCAGTTTCTTACTCCGGGACAGGGGCACAGATACGCAGTATTTT. It specifies CASSFLLRDRGTDTQYF.

This clone showed up just a few times. The chain links TRBV5-3 to TRBJ1-2; unclear D gene. TRBV5-3 is recorded as an ORF, its role being uncertain. Trimming left V 4 bases short and J 3 bases short, with 4 bases between. The CDR3 is made up of 11 amino acids. The CDR3 protein is CARSPDYGYTF. The CDR3 DNA follows: TGTGCCAGAAGCCCAGACTATGGCTACACCTTC.

The V gene is TRBV5-4, the J gene TRBJ2-7; D ambiguous. The CDR3 sequence is 13 residues long. From germline, CDR1 is SGHNT and CDR2 YYREEE (reference sequence). Trimming removed 4 bases from V and 2 bases from J, with 10 bases in between. CDR3 amino acids: CASSQSGTYEQYF. Written as DNA, the CDR3 is TGTGCCAGCAGCCAGTCTGGCACCTACGAGCAGTACTTC.

J is TRBJ2-7 and V is TRBV21-1; the DNA was not compared with TRBD1, the D call given in the table. TRBV21-1 is termed a pseudogene. CDR3 length: 14 residues. CDR3 nucleotides: TGTGCCACCCGAAGTGGCAGGGGGCGGAACGAGCAGTACTTC. It encodes CATRSGRGRNEQYF.

In this sample, this clone turned up once. This chain uses TRBV7-2 with TRBJ2-1; 7 bases agree with TRBD1. There are 15 residues in the CDR3. Germline V gene data show CDR1 as SGHTA and CDR2 as FQGNSA. The V gene end was trimmed by 1 base and the J gene end by 2 bases; junction bases not matched to a gene: 2. CDR3 in amino acids: CASSLGQGAYNEQFF. The CDR3 coding sequence is TGTGCCAGCAGCTTAGGGCAGGGGGCCTACAATGAGCAGTTCTTC.

The rearrangement joins TRBV19 to TRBJ1-4; a possible D gene is TRBD1 (5 bases). Trimming took 5 bases from V and 10 from J, leaving 23 bases between them. The CDR3 spans 16 residues. Germline V lookup: CDR1 LNHDA, CDR2 SQIVND (reference sequence). The CDR3 sequence is CASSPPRRTWRTKLFF. CDR3 coding DNA: TGTGCCAGTAGTCCTCCCCGACGGACATGGAGAACAAAACTGTTTTTT.

V and J are TRBV7-3 and TRBJ2-2; 12 nucleotides agree with TRBD2. Looked up from germline, CDR1 is SGHTA and CDR2 is FQGTGA. The CDR3 runs 16 residues. V shed 3 bases, J shed 5 bases, and the junction held 4 bases outside the gene matches. The CDR3 sequence is CASSFSGTSGTGELFF. The CDR3 DNA reads as TGTGCCAGCAGCTTCTCCGGGACTAGCGGGACCGGGGAGCTGTTTTTT.

There are a few counts of this clone. The rearrangement links TRBV27 to TRBJ2-3; 11 nucleotides line up with TRBD2. The germline V gene encodes CDR1 MNHEY and CDR2 SMNVEV (reference sequence). The CDR3 is made up of 18 amino acids. V was clipped by 4 bases and J by 0 bases; unmatched bases: 9. Written as DNA, the CDR3 is TGTGCCAGCAGTTCACCACTAGCGGGGGTTACCAGCACAGATACGCAGTATTTT. It specifies CASSSPLAGVTSTDTQYF.

V usage is TRBV4-2 and J usage is TRBJ1-4; D is perhaps TRBD1 (5 bases). Trimming shortened V by 4 bases and J by 3 bases, and 15 bases separated the two germline ends. This CDR3 spans 16 amino acids. The germline V gene has CDR1 LGHNA and CDR2 YNFKEQ. CDR3 residues: CASSPGTATANEKLFF. CDR3 coding DNA: TGTGCCAGCAGCCCCGGAACGGCGACAGCTAATGAAAAACTGTTTTTT.

The chain couples TRBV29-1 to TRBJ1-2, with D maybe TRBD1 (5 bases). CDR1 and CDR2 (germline): SQVTM, ANQGSEA. The V end was cut by 3 bases, the J end by 8 bases, with 19 bases between. The CDR3 length is 14 residues. The CDR3: CSVDQGVGSEGYTF. The CDR3 DNA reads as TGCAGCGTTGACCAGGGCGTAGGGTCGGAAGGCTACACCTTC.

The chain carries TRBV7-9 and TRBJ1-1; 7 nucleotides agree with TRBD1. Germline CDR1 SEHNR, CDR2 FQNEAQ (reference sequence). After removal of 1 base from V and 7 bases from J, the junction contained 9 bases not matched to a gene. The CDR3 runs to 15 residues. The CDR3 DNA sequence: TGTGCCAGCAGCTTAGTTGGCAGGGGGGTCGGTGAAGCTTTCTTT. Translated, it gives CASSLVGRGVGEAFF.

This clone has a single count. The V call is TRBV5-1, the J call TRBJ2-4; no definite D call. From germline, CDR1 is SGHRS and CDR2 YFSETQ. The CDR3 contains 18 residues. Trimming took 0 bases from V and 0 from J, leaving 16 bases between them. CDR3 sequence (DNA): TGCGCCAGCAGCTTGGCGCTTGGTCTTCCCGGAGCCAAAAACATTCAGTACTTC. Translated, it gives CASSLALGLPGAKNIQYF.

This rearrangement joins TRBV7-8 to TRBJ2-5, with TRBD1 as a possible D gene (5 bases). There are 13 residues in the CDR3. The germline V and J ends were trimmed by 2 bases and 5 bases, with 9 bases remaining between them. Per the germline V gene, CDR1 is SGHVS and CDR2 is FQNEAQ. In DNA form, the CDR3 reads TGTGCCAGCAGCTTACGACAGAGGGAGACCCAGTACTTC. Translation gives CASSLRQRETQYF.

V gene TRBV29-1 combines with J gene TRBJ1-1; no clear D gene. V was clipped by 4 bases and J by 1 base, with 13 bases between them. Germline lookup yields CDR1 SQVTM and CDR2 ANQGSEA. The CDR3 sequence is 14 residues long. The CDR3 spells CSVVGSRGNTEAFF. CDR3 coding DNA: TGCAGCGTTGTTGGCTCCCGAGGGAACACTGAAGCTTTCTTT.

The genes are TRBV6-5 and TRBJ1-1; tentatively, D is TRBD1 (6 bases). The CDR3 is made up of 15 amino acids. CDR1 is MNHEY and CDR2 is SVGAGI in the germline V gene. V was pared by 7 bases and J by 2 bases, with 17 bases between. CDR3: CASTREGQFNTEAFF. CDR3 nucleotide sequence: TGTGCCAGCACCCGGGAAGGACAGTTCAACACTGAAGCTTTCTTT.

V is TRBV5-1 and J is TRBJ2-7; the D gene is possibly TRBD1 (6 bases). V was cut by 2 bases and J by 7 bases, with 10 bases left in between. Germline V lookup: CDR1 SGHRS, CDR2 YFSETQ. The CDR3 sequence is 12 residues long. This CDR3 is CASSFTGREQYF. The DNA for the CDR3 is TGCGCCAGCAGCTTTACAGGGAGAGAGCAGTACTTC. Based on the CDR3 plus reference TRBV5-1 and TRBJ2-7, the full variable domain is KAGVTQTPRYLIKTRGQQVTLSCSPISGHRSVSWYQQTPGQGLQFLFEYFSETQRNKGNFPGRFSGRQFSNSRSEMNVSTLELGDSALYLCASSFTGREQYFGPGTRLTVT.

This clone was counted a single time. V gene TRBV9 combines with J gene TRBJ2-1; 8 nucleotides agree with TRBD2. Germline V gene data show CDR1 as SGDLS and CDR2 as YYNGEE. CDR3 length: 15 residues. Unmatched junction bases numbered 6, after V lost 0 bases and J lost 7 bases. CDR3 DNA: TGTGCCAGCAGCGTAGGGGGCGGGGGGACTAATGAGCAGTTCTTC. Translation gives CASSVGGGGTNEQFF. Together with reference TRBV9 and TRBJ2-1, the CDR3 gives the full variable domain: DSGVTQTPKHLITATGQRVTLRCSPRSGDLSVYWYQQSLDQGLQFLIQYYNGEERAKGNILERFSAQQFPDLHSELNLSSLELGDSALYFCASSVGGGGTNEQFFGPGTRLTVL.

This chain joins TRBV29-1 and TRBJ1-2, with D possibly TRBD1 on 6 matching bases. This CDR3 spans 12 amino acids. Germline V gene data show CDR1 as SQVTM and CDR2 as ANQGSEA. Trimming stripped 2 bases from V and 8 bases from J, with 12 bases between. Here the CDR3 reads CSVEPQGGGYTF. The CDR3, as DNA: TGCAGCGTTGAACCACAGGGCGGAGGCTACACCTTC.

The count of this clone is one. The V and J genes are TRBV6-6 and TRBJ2-5; D possibly corresponds to TRBD2 (5 bases). Germline assignment: CDR1 MNHNY and CDR2 SVGAGI (reference sequence). The V and J ends lost 8 bases and 1 base respectively, with 8 bases between them. The length of the CDR3 is 12 residues. The CDR3 coding sequence is TGTGCCAGCCGGCTAGCCCAAGAGACCCAGTACTTC. Amino acid sequence: CASRLAQETQYF.

The rearrangement uses TRBV30 and TRBJ2-1, with D perhaps TRBD1 (6 bases). This CDR3 has 11 amino acids. Germline V gene sequence: CDR1 GTSNPN, CDR2 SVGIG (reference sequence). Trimming left V 5 bases short and J 9 bases short, with 11 bases between. The CDR3, as DNA: TGTGCCTGGGAGAAGGGGGTTGAGCAGTTCTTC. It yields the protein CAWEKGVEQFF.

This clone was counted a few times. The V and J genes are TRBV5-8 and TRBJ2-1; 7 positions match TRBD2. The CDR3 runs to 16 residues. Trimming removed 0 bases from V and 1 base from J; junction bases left unmatched: 4. Germline CDR1 and CDR2: SGHTS and YDEGEE. CDR3 nucleotide sequence: TGTGCCAGCAGCTTGGCGAGCGGGGCATCCTACAATGAGCAGTTCTTC. Translated: CASSLASGASYNEQFF.

This rearrangement joins TRBV19 to TRBJ2-1; 15 bases align to TRBD2. The V and J ends lost 9 bases and 10 bases, in that order; junction bases with no gene match: 7. CDR1 LNHDA and CDR2 SQIVND come from the germline V gene (reference sequence). This CDR3 comprises 14 residues. CDR3 bases: TGTGCCAGCTCCGGACTAGCGGGGGGGGGCGAGCAGTTCTTC. Its translation: CASSGLAGGGEQFF.

Of note for this clone: The junction does not match germline at one end; this may be a read error. The chain carries TRBV10-3 and TRBJ1-4; 7 bases align to TRBD1. Germline CDR1 ENHRY, CDR2 SYGVKD. This CDR3 spans 15 amino acids. The CDR3 spells CAISGTGAKNETLFF. DNA for the CDR3: TGTGCCATCAGTGGAACAGGGGCTAAAAATGAAACACTGTTTTTT.

This CDR3 reads CSVGTGGFREQYF. As DNA, the CDR3 is TGCAGCGTCGGGACAGGGGGCTTTAGGGAGCAGTACTTC. The chain links TRBV29-1 to TRBJ2-7; 12 bases fit TRBD1. Germline values: CDR1 SQVTM, CDR2 ANQGSEA. The CDR3 spans 13 residues. The V gene end was trimmed by 6 bases and the J gene end by 7 bases; junction bases not matched to a gene: 7.

The genes are TRBV6-5 and TRBJ2-5; D is perhaps TRBD2 (5 bases). The end of the DNA fits TRBJ2-7 better, so the J call may be wrong. The CDR3 totals 14 residues. Germline CDR1 MNHEY, CDR2 SVGAGI. The CDR3 sequence is CASSYGLIGYEQYF. As DNA, the CDR3 is TGTGCCAGCAGTTACGGACTGATCGGCTACGAGCAGTACTTC.

Here the CDR3 reads CASSPSDRYRTDTQYF. The CDR3, as DNA: TGCGCCAGCAGCCCATCCGACAGGTACCGCACAGATACGCAGTATTTT. The chain combines TRBV5-1 with TRBJ2-3; TRBD1 is a possible D gene (6 bases). Germline CDR1 is SGHRS and CDR2 is YFSETQ. The CDR3 loop spans 16 amino acids. V was trimmed by 4 bases and J by 1 base, leaving 16 bases between them.

The chain is built from TRBV18 and TRBJ2-1; 12 bases map to TRBD2. Trimming took 2 bases from V and 4 from J; bases not matched to a gene: 9. Germline loops: CDR1 KGHSH, CDR2 LQKENI. The CDR3 totals 18 residues. As DNA, the CDR3 is TGTGCCAGCTCACCAGCTAGCGGGGGGGCCGGAGGGTACAATGAGCAGTTCTTC. It translates to CASSPASGGAGGYNEQFF.